This T cell receptor (beta chain) was retrieved from a study of T cells in tuberculosis (dated by TCRdb to between 2018 and 2020). Broadly, across the study: In the study, CD1B tetramers and high-throughput TCR immunosequencing were combined to characterize T cells specific for the mycobacterial lipid antigen glucose monomycolate (GMM). IGRA-negative adolescents, IGRA-positive adolescents with latent tuberculosis and adults with active tuberculosis, some ten per group, were compared in a South African clinical cohort.

Inclusive of the bounding cysteine and phenylalanine, the CDR3 is 17 residues long. The entry retains the CDR3 DNA only, 51 bases that are in frame from base 1. Reading the germline V gene gives CDR1 SGDLS and CDR2 YYNGEE. V drops 4 bases and J drops 0 bases, leaving 19 bases in between. At study entry, a tuberculin skin test and the QuantiFERON-TB GOLD In-Tube IGRA were used to screen adolescents for latent tuberculosis infection. Immunosequencing of unsorted cryopreserved PBMC covered, on average, roughly 93,000 T cells per clinical donor. Eleven high schools in the Worcester region of the Western Cape, South Africa, served as enrollment sites for adolescents aged 12 to 18 years. Ten M. tuberculosis-infected adolescents and some 10 uninfected adolescents were selected, with the two groups matched for age and sex. Adolescent PBMC were isolated from freshly drawn heparinized blood by density centrifugation and cryopreserved.

The immunoSEQ multiplex PCR assay was used to generate TCR libraries, with TCR-beta and/or TCR-alpha/delta assays applied to each sample. The amplified TCR libraries were sequenced on the Illumina high-throughput platform. The original methods were these. Clustering and dimensionality reduction were performed using pairwise TCRdist distances among GMM-specific receptors from ex vivo sorted or in vitro expanded T cells. Each clinical repertoire was assigned a mean NN-distance score, defined as the average TCRdist to the nearest 10% of tetramer-positive reference sequences. To compute GEM TCR motif frequency, the fraction of unique TCRs matching known GEM sequences by V/J usage and CDR3 length was calculated. Active tuberculosis was classified by linear discriminant analysis with leave-one-out cross-validation, implemented in scikit-learn. Entries here come from immuneACCESS through TCRdb and include only in-frame sequences with V and J called. Some clones fail to appear in such tables; in the studies checked, an unresolved V gene covers under half of the shortfall, and the cause of the remainder is unknown. V and J calls and clone size are copied from that table; D and trimming were computed from the DNA. In all, the sample holds some 34,000 clones, and under 95% of those were seen once. The ten largest clones represent approximately 7.6% of the sample.

A word on this clone: There is no known antigen for this receptor. It has no much larger one-base neighbor in the sample; base qualities were not kept.

Beyond this particular receptor, the publication reports: Smaller NN-distances were partly driven by shorter CDR3-alpha lengths in active tuberculosis patients, and statistical significance was not reached for the TCR-beta difference. Smaller mean NN-distances to GMM-specific TCRs were observed in active tuberculosis TCR-alpha repertoires than in IGRA-negative controls, suggesting clonal expansion of GMM-specific TCRs. Clinical samples were selected based on the availability of cryopreserved specimens, with adults included as active tuberculosis cases and adolescents included as controls. With the diverse GMM-specific repertoire as input, a classifier achieved 80% to 90% accuracy (AUROC 0.7 to 0.9), whereas GEM motif frequencies as input gave 70% accuracy.

The sequence was collected from a donor under 30 with latent tuberculosis or without tuberculosis infection. Some clones in this sample may be carry-over from other donors' samples. This receptor chain uses TRBV9 and TRBJ1-2, and the D gene may be TRBD1, 5 bases matching. Sequencing was carried out using PBMCs. The DNA sequence follows: TGTGCCAGCAGCTTCAGGGAAGTTGGTCGTTCTAACTATGGCTACACCTTC. Its protein reads: CASSFREVGRSNYGYTF.